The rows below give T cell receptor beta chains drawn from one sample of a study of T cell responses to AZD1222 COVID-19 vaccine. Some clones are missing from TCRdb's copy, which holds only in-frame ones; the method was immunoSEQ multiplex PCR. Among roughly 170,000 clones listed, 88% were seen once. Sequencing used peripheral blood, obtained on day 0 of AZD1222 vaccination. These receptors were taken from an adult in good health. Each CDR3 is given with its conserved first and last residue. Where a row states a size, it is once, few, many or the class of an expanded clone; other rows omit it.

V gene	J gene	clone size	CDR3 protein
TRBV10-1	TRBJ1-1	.	CASRLTPSGEAFF
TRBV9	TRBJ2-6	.	CASSVFPDRSVVGANVLTF
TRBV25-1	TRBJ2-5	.	CASSEIAGQQGGETQYF
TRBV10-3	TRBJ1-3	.	CAISDSGNTIYF
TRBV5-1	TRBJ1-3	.	CASSLERSSGNTIYF
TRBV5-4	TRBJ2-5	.	CASSLQETQYF
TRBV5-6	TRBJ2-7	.	CASSTLAGGAVAYEQYF
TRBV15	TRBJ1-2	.	CATSRVGAYGYTF
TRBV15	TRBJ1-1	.	CATSRDQVDTEAFF
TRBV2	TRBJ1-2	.	CASSPRRDNYGYTF
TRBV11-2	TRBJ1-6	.	CASSLGTGNSPLHF
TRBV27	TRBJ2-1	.	CASSLVLGPPSPYNEQFF
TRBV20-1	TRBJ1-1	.	CSASGGNLGTEAFF
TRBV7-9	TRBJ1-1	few	CASSLGQNTEAFF
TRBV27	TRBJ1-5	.	CASSQTGGGNQPQHF
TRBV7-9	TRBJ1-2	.	CASSLGHLKPYGYTF
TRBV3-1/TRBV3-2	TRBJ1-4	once	CASSQGGGIAKLFF
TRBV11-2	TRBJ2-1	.	CASSLDVGTYNEQFF
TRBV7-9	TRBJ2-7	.	CASSLRTSGDYEQYF
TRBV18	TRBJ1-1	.	CASSLAAASGSVNTEAFF
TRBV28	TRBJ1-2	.	CASSLGQTNYGYTF
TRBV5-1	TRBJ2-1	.	CASSTGLTQGREQFF
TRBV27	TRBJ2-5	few	CASRAGGTGVGETQYF
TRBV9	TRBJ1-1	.	CASRPNTGSEAFF
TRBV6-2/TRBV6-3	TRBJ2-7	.	CASSSRTGTYEQYF
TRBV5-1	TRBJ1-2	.	CASSLDTYGYTF
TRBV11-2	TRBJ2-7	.	CASSLYAGDYEQYF
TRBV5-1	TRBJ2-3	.	CASSLAGRKITDTQYF
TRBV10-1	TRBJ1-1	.	CASSESAATEAFF
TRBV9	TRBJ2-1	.	CASSVREGAYNEQFF
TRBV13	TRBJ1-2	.	CASSLGLVDGYTF
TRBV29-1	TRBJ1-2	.	CSVEDRLRQIHYGYTF
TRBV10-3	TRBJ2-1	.	CAIKGLAGGNNEQFF
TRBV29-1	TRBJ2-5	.	CSVPRTSGAQETQYF
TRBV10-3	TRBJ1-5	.	CAISGTADQPQHF
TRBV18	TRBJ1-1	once	CASSPESVAEAFF
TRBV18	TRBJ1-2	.	CASSPRAGLNYGYTF
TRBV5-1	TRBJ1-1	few	CASSLAGQGRTLNTEAFF
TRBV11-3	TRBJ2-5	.	CASSLGGLAGGPETQYF
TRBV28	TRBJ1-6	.	CASSFDRDTYNSPLHF